The clone carrying this T cell receptor (beta chain) was found a few times. Antigen: not known. Study-wide results and limits: Tumor memory CD4+ T cell TCR gene usage was found to cluster with blood and lymph node memory CD4+ cells and with lymph node naive CD4+ cells. Greatest tumor Treg TCR overlap was with tumor naive CD4+ cells.

V gave up 5 bases and J gave up 0 bases, with 8 bases separating them. CDR1 SEHNR and CDR2 FQNEAQ come from the germline V gene (reference sequence). The CDR3 is made up of 14 amino acids. Treg sorting used a CD4+CD25+CD127-/low gate. Constant-region reverse primers amplified full-length variable regions, followed by semi-nested Nested Universal Primer A PCR. TCRdb ran MiXCR on the 5' RACE reads and lists one entry per CDR3 protein. The sample holds 34,000 or so distinct CDR3 sequences, about a quarter seen once. The specimen sequenced was tumor-infiltrating Tregs sorted from the breast tumor. The TCR comes from a female donor with breast cancer. V and J are TRBV7-9 and TRBJ2-1, with D possibly TRBD2 on 6 matching bases. CDR3 DNA: TGTGCCAGCAGCGACGGGAGCTCCTACAATGAGCAGTTCTTC. Protein: CASSDGSSYNEQFF.